Described below is a single TCR beta chain sequence and its context. Its target is unknown. Since the CDR3 does not end with the conserved phenylalanine or tryptophan, this likely comes from a read error. 5'RACE with constant-segment primers built TCRalpha and TCRbeta cDNA libraries with UMIs. From the 5' RACE reads, TCRdb called clonotypes with MiXCR, one entry per CDR3 protein. Here the sample spans under 450,000 distinct CDR3 sequences, about 25% being singletons. The source of the sample is a study of T-cell memory formation after mild COVID-19. General study results and limits: Clones that shrank (day 15 to 85) were balanced CD4/CD8, whereas later expanders leaned CD4+.

In germline, CDR1 is SGHAT, CDR2 FQNNGV. The CDR3 runs to 14 residues. Losses at the gene ends were 5 bases for V and 11 bases for J; bases not matched to a gene: 8. The TCR was taken from an adult woman who had mild COVID-19 (a few samples of this study predate the infection). Cell type and time point are not known. V and J are TRBV11-2 and TRBJ1-6, with 8 positions matching TRBD1. What was sequenced was PBMCs or a T cell subset sorted from them (not recorded which). The CDR3 region has the DNA TGTGCCAGCAGCCCCGGACAGGGTAGGACACCCCTCCACGTT. Translation gives CASSPGQGRTPLHV.